A selection of T cell receptor beta chains follows, all from one sample in a study of T cell responses to AZD1222 COVID-19 vaccine. Here immunoSEQ multiplex PCR was the method, and the copy in TCRdb shows in-frame clones only, minus some. The sample holds over 120,000 clones, under 95% seen once. This specimen consisted of peripheral blood, obtained on day 0 of AZD1222 vaccination. The receptors were gathered from an adult in good health. The CDR3 runs from the conserved cysteine through the conserved F or W. A D gene is named only where the DNA matches it firmly. Clone size is given for some rows only: seen once, a few or many times, or a class if the clone is expanded.

size	V	J	D	DNA	CDR3
.	TRBV5-1	TRBJ2-7	TRBD1	TGCGCCAGCAGCCTTCCTCTGACAGGGATCGACGAGCAGTACTTC	CASSLPLTGIDEQYF
.	TRBV19	TRBJ1-1	.	TGTGCCAGTAGTATAAATCCGGGGGCGAACACTGAAGCTTTCTTT	CASSINPGANTEAFF
.	TRBV10-3	TRBJ2-3	TRBD2	TGTGCCATCAGAGGGAGGGGCTTACCCACAGATACGCAGTATTTT	CAIRGRGLPTDTQYF
.	TRBV19	TRBJ1-5	TRBD1	TGTGCCAGCGCGGACAGGAGGAATCAGCCCCAGCATTTT	CASADRRNQPQHF
once	TRBV6-6	TRBJ2-5	.	TGTGCCAGCAGGGTTCGTCAGGCACAAGAGACCCAGTACTTC	CASRVRQAQETQYF
.	TRBV7-2	TRBJ2-1	TRBD2	TGTGCCAGCAGCTCAGGGACTAGCGGGGGCTCGTACAATGAGCAGTTCTTC	CASSSGTSGGSYNEQFF
.	TRBV3-1/TRBV3-2	TRBJ2-7	TRBD2	TGTGCCAGCAGCCAAGCCGGGGGGGGTTACGAGCAGTACTTC	CASSQAGGGYEQYF
once	TRBV4-2	TRBJ1-2	.	TGTGCCAGCAGCCAAGAGGTCGTGGGATTAGGTGGCTACACCTTC	CASSQEVVGLGGYTF
.	TRBV4-1	TRBJ1-5	TRBD1	TGCGCCAGCAGCAAGGGGGCCGCCTCAGGGACCAATCAGCCCCAGCATTTT	CASSKGAASGTNQPQHF
.	TRBV29-1	TRBJ2-7	.	TGCAGCGTTGAGGAGGGCTACGAGCAGTACTTC	CSVEEGYEQYF
.	TRBV4-2	TRBJ1-3	.	TGTGCCAGCAGTTCCGTGGGAAACGGAAACACCATATATTTT	CASSSVGNGNTIYF
.	TRBV11-2	TRBJ1-2	.	TGTGCCAGCCGGGAGCCCCTCTTC	CASREPLF
once	TRBV18	TRBJ2-2	.	TGTGCCAGCTCACCCCAGAGCGGCCCCGGGGAGCTGTTTTTT	CASSPQSGPGELFF
.	TRBV4-2	TRBJ2-1	TRBD2	TGTGCCAGCAGCCAGATCCTAGCGGGGGGGCGGCAGTTCTTC	CASSQILAGGRQFF
.	TRBV18	TRBJ1-1	.	TGTGCCAGCTCACTAGGACCCAGGGAGGTAGGCACTGAAGCTTTCTTT	CASSLGPREVGTEAFF
.	TRBV14	TRBJ1-2	.	TGTGCCAGCAGCCTCTCAAAATACGTTGGCTACACCTTC	CASSLSKYVGYTF
.	TRBV5-5	TRBJ2-5	.	TGTGCCATCCACCGGTGGGGGGAGACCCAGTACTTC	CAIHRWGETQYF